Below are 17 T cell receptor beta chains sequenced from a single sample in a study of spatial heterogeneity in lung cancer. The time point: sample taken at primary tumor resection. Study-wide results and limits: Counts that tracked tumor mutation counts were those of expanded intratumoral alpha and beta TCRs.

MiXCR, applied by TCRdb to the 5' RACE reads, yields one record per CDR3 protein. The table lists roughly 3,500 distinct CDR3 sequences, over 7% of them singletons. No cognate antigen is known for these TCRs. This sample comprised lung tumor tissue, obtained at surgery. The receptors come from a male donor with early-stage non-small cell lung cancer.

This clonotype is classed as medium-sized (0.01 to 0.1%). This rearrangement joins TRBV7-3 to TRBJ2-2; D gene ambiguous. From germline, CDR1 is SGHTA and CDR2 FQGTGA. The CDR3 has 16 residues. The V gene lost 2 bases and the J gene lost 5 bases, with 15 bases spanning the gap. CDR3 nucleotides: TGTGCCAGCAGCTTACCCTCCCCAGTTGGGACCGGGGAGCTGTTTTTT. This sequence encodes CASSLPSPVGTGELFF.

This clonotype is deemed medium-sized. The rearrangement uses TRBV6-2 or TRBV6-3 and TRBJ1-1, with D perhaps TRBD1 (5 bases). V was trimmed by 4 bases and J by 4 bases, leaving 16 bases between them. The CDR3 runs 15 residues. Germline V lookup: CDR1 MNHEY, CDR2 SVGEGT. DNA of the CDR3: TGTGCCAGCAGTTCGTTAGGGGAATGGGGCACTGAAGCTTTCTTT. Residues: CASSSLGEWGTEAFF.

This clonotype has ten or more counts. The V gene is TRBV5-1, the J gene TRBJ1-1; D not resolved. Germline CDR1 SGHRS, CDR2 YFSETQ. CDR3 length equals 15 residues. The V end lost 4 bases, the J end lost 3 bases, and 16 bases lay between the germline ends. The CDR3 DNA sequence: TGCGCCAGCAGCCCCCTCGCAGTGGGGTACACTGAAGCTTTCTTT. Its protein product is CASSPLAVGYTEAFF.

This clonotype qualifies as medium-sized. The gene calls are TRBV18 and TRBJ1-1; 8 bases map to TRBD1. This CDR3 is 14 amino acids long. V lost 4 bases to trimming and J lost 4 bases; unmatched junction nucleotides: 5. The germline V gene has CDR1 KGHSH and CDR2 LQKENI. The CDR3 region is CASSHGQGGTEAFF. CDR3 DNA sequence: TGTGCCAGCTCACACGGACAGGGAGGCACTGAAGCTTTCTTT.

This clonotype is medium-sized (0.01 to 0.1%). This sequence joins TRBV28 and TRBJ2-7, with unresolved D. Per the germline V gene, CDR1 is MDHEN and CDR2 is SYDVKM. This CDR3 has 12 amino acids. Deletions cut 4 bases from V and 0 bases from J, with 4 bases between. The CDR3 protein is CASSWSSYEQYF. For the CDR3, the DNA is TGTGCCAGCAGTTGGAGCTCCTACGAGCAGTACTTC. Full variable domain (missing parts from reference TRBV28 and TRBJ2-7): DVKVTQSSRYLVKRTGEKVFLECVQDMDHENMFWYRQDPGLGLRLIYFSYDVKMKEKGDIPEGYSVSREKKERFSLILESASTNQTSMYLCASSWSSYEQYFGPGTRLTVT.

The chain recombines TRBV7-3 with TRBJ2-3, with 9 bases that match TRBD2. The CDR3 loop spans 18 amino acids. CDR1 is SGHTA, CDR2 FQGTGA, per germline. V was pared by 5 bases and J by 4 bases, with 16 bases of the junction left unmatched. The CDR3 protein is CASSPTGRGGRVSDTQYF. The CDR3 DNA is TGTGCCAGCAGCCCCACCGGGCGGGGGGGCCGAGTGTCAGATACGCAGTATTTT.

This clonotype is classed as medium-sized (0.01 to 0.1%). This chain joins TRBV9 and TRBJ2-2, with D unclear. CDR1 SGDLS and CDR2 YYNGEE come from the germline V gene. The ends were cut back, 0 bases at V and 5 bases at J, with 8 bases in the middle. The length of the CDR3 is 14 residues. The CDR3 region has the DNA TGTGCCAGCAGCGTAGAAGCCCGGACCGGGGAGCTGTTTTTT. Protein: CASSVEARTGELFF.

This clonotype was seen a handful of times. The V call is TRBV29-1, the J call TRBJ1-2; D may be TRBD1 (6 bases). V was clipped by 1 base and J by 4 bases, with 13 bases between them. The CDR3 consists of 14 residues. The germline CDR1 and CDR2 sequences are SQVTM and ANQGSEA. The CDR3 DNA reads as TGCAGCGTTGAAGGAGGCAGGGGCAGCTATGGCTACACCTTC. Residues: CSVEGGRGSYGYTF. The full variable domain, with the rest looked up from reference TRBV29-1 and TRBJ1-2, is SAVISQKPSRDICQRGTSLTIQCQVDSQVTMMFWYRQQPGQSLTLIATANQGSEATYESGFVIDKFPISRPNLTFSTLTVSNMSPEDSSIYLCSVEGGRGSYGYTFGSGTRLTVV.

Relative to its sample, this clonotype is large (0.1 to 1%). The chain employs TRBV7-2 and TRBJ2-2; tentative D call: TRBD1 (6 bases). V was shortened by 1 base and J by 2 bases, with 11 bases between the two germline ends. Per the germline V gene, CDR1 is SGHTA and CDR2 is FQGNSA. This CDR3 has 16 residues. CDR3 nucleotide sequence: TGTGCCAGCAGCTTAGAACCGGGGACAAACACCGGGGAGCTGTTTTTT. As protein: CASSLEPGTNTGELFF.

This clonotype is medium-sized. The chain couples TRBV20-1 to TRBJ1-1; possibly TRBD1 for D (5 bases). The CDR3 loop spans 14 amino acids. Per germline, CDR1 DFQATT and CDR2 SNEGSKA (reference sequence). V was trimmed by 2 bases and J by 0 bases, leaving 10 bases between them. CDR3 residues: CSARKGFMNTEAFF. CDR3 DNA sequence: TGCAGTGCTAGAAAGGGGTTCATGAACACTGAAGCTTTCTTT.

The sample holds a few counts of this clonotype. The chain joins TRBV7-2 to TRBJ2-7; the match to TRBD2 covers 7 bases. In germline, CDR1 is SGHTA, CDR2 FQGNSA. The V segment lost 1 base and the J segment 4 bases; nucleotides outside the gene matches: 4. This CDR3 is 14 amino acids long. The CDR3, as DNA: TGTGCCAGCAGCTTAGGCGGTAGCGGGTACGAGCAGTACTTC. It yields the protein CASSLGGSGYEQYF.

This clonotype is labeled medium-sized. The chain links TRBV7-3 to TRBJ2-1; the match to TRBD2 covers 13 bases. The CDR3 sequence is 17 residues long. CDR1 is SGHTA, CDR2 FQGTGA, per germline. V shed 4 bases and J 1 base; nucleotides not matched to a gene: 4. CDR3 region: CASSSTSGGYSYNEQFF. The CDR3 DNA follows: TGTGCCAGCAGCTCGACTAGCGGGGGGTATTCCTACAATGAGCAGTTCTTC.

This clonotype is labeled medium-sized. The genes are TRBV21-1 and TRBJ1-2; the DNA was not used to check the table's D call, TRBD1. TRBV21-1 is recorded as a pseudogene. This CDR3 has 16 residues. The CDR3: CASSKEPGQGFYGYTF. Here the CDR3 DNA reads TGTGCCAGCAGCAAAGAACCGGGACAGGGCTTCTATGGCTACACCTTC.

This clonotype occurred a few times. The rearrangement links TRBV6-6 to TRBJ1-6; D unresolved. V gave up 0 bases and J gave up 11 bases, with 8 bases separating them. From germline, CDR1 is MNHNY and CDR2 SVGAGI (reference sequence). The CDR3 contains 13 residues. This chain's CDR3 is CASSYSGGPPLHF. The CDR3 DNA sequence: TGTGCCAGCAGTTACTCCGGTGGGCCACCCCTCCACTTT.

A single count supports this clonotype. The chain recombines TRBV4-2 with TRBJ2-5, with D perhaps being TRBD1 or TRBD2 (7 bases each). Germline CDR1 reads LGHNA; CDR2 reads YNFKEQ. The CDR3 totals 15 residues. The V and J ends lost 4 bases and 6 bases respectively, with 18 bases between them. CDR3 nucleotides: TGTGCCAGCAGCCCTCAGGGGGGGGGGACGAAGACCCAGTACTTC. Its protein is CASSPQGGGTKTQYF.

By share, this clonotype counts as medium-sized (0.01 to 0.1%). CDR3 DNA sequence: TGTGCCAGCAGCCCAATCAGAGCGGGAGGGCTGGATGAGCAGTTCTTC. Protein product: CASSPIRAGGLDEQFF. J is TRBJ2-1 and V is TRBV14; TRBD2 matches 10 bases. The V gene's germline CDR1 is SGHDN and CDR2 FVKESK. The CDR3 runs to 16 residues. Trimming cost V 4 bases and J 8 bases; bases outside gene matches: 11.

With regard to this clonotype: It may be a read error: a sequence one base away is much more abundant. This sequence joins TRBV18 and TRBJ2-5; D gene ambiguous. Germline lookup yields CDR1 KGHSH and CDR2 LQKENI. This CDR3 has 12 residues. For the CDR3, the DNA is TGTGTCAGCTCACCCGGTCATGAGACCCAGTACTTC. Amino acids: CVSSPGHETQYF.